The present T cell receptor (beta chain) was sequenced within a study of cytomegalovirus exposure and HLA in healthy donors. The CDR3 consists of 15 residues. CDR1 and CDR2 (germline): MNHNY, SVGAGI (reference sequence). Germline trimming cut 3 bases from V and 0 bases from J; bases unmatched to any gene: 4. Primers: 60 Vbeta forward and 13 Jbeta reverse. Data came from immunoSEQ multiplex PCR; TCRdb stores just in-frame clones and leaves some out. This repertoire shows around 150,000 clones, about 74% found once; its top ten account for approximately 2.8%. Concerning this clone itself: Its antigen remains unknown.

Whole-study findings and limits: One variant, a missense change in DCLRE1C, was linked in a later analysis to TCR beta V- and J-gene trimming.

V is TRBV6-6 and J is TRBJ2-7; 8 nucleotides match TRBD1. The sequencing sample was made of PBMCs. The receptor's source is a male donor in good health and CMV-seronegative. The CDR3: CASSYRQGISYEQYF. CDR3 nucleotide sequence: TGTGCCAGCAGTTATCGACAGGGGATCTCCTACGAGCAGTACTTC.